One and the same sample provided the 24 T cell receptor beta chains below, sequenced in a study of blood T cell repertoires in COVID-19. Assay: immunoSEQ multiplex PCR; the TCRdb copy retains only in-frame clones and omits some. The sample contains 150,000 to 200,000 clones, roughly 90% of which appear only once. Sample: peripheral blood. These receptors came from a man between 60 and 70 years old with acute or convalescent COVID-19.

This chain uses TRBV27 with TRBJ2-2; D possibly corresponds to TRBD1 (6 bases). The CDR3 is made up of 16 amino acids. Germline V lookup: CDR1 MNHEY, CDR2 SMNVEV (reference sequence). The V gene lost 3 bases and the J gene lost 4 bases, with 15 bases spanning the gap. CDR3 region: CASSFPLGAGTGELFF. CDR3 DNA sequence: TGTGCCAGCAGTTTCCCGTTGGGGGCGGGCACCGGGGAGCTGTTTTTT.

V and J are TRBV5-4 and TRBJ2-2; 8 nucleotides agree with TRBD1. CDR3 length equals 15 residues. Germline CDR1 and CDR2: SGHNT and YYREEE (reference sequence). Trimming took 1 base from V and 7 from J; bases not matched to a gene: 6. The DNA of the CDR3 is TGTGCCAGCAGCTTGCAGGGGGCAAAGGGCGGGGAGCTGTTTTTT. Protein product: CASSLQGAKGGELFF.

V usage is TRBV7-6 and J usage is TRBJ2-1, with D possibly matching TRBD2 (6 bases). Germline loops: CDR1 SGHVS, CDR2 FNYEAQ. With 0 bases removed from V and 7 bases from J, the gap between germline ends came to 7 bases. The CDR3 sequence is 13 residues long. Here the CDR3 DNA reads TGTGCCAGCAGCTTAGCTAGCGGTAATGAGCAGTTCTTC. Amino acid sequence: CASSLASGNEQFF. Together with reference TRBV7-6 and TRBJ2-1, the CDR3 gives the full variable domain: GAGVSQSPRYKVTKRGQDVALRCDPISGHVSLYWYRQALGQGPEFLTYFNYEAQQDKSGLPNDRFSAERPEGSISTLTIQRTEQRDSAMYRCASSLASGNEQFFGPGTRLTVL.

The chain employs TRBV12-3 or TRBV12-4 and TRBJ2-7; 7 bases map to TRBD1. This CDR3 spans 13 amino acids. Trimming cost V 4 bases and J 3 bases; bases outside gene matches: 3. This chain's CDR3 is CASSSRQGYEQYF. DNA for the CDR3: TGTGCCAGCAGTTCCCGACAGGGCTACGAGCAGTACTTC.

The V call is TRBV7-2, the J call TRBJ2-7, with TRBD1 matching 10 bases. CDR3 length: 15 residues. With V trimmed by 5 bases and J by 6 bases, 10 bases remained unmatched. Germline CDR1 and CDR2: SGHTA and FQGNSA. In nucleotides, the CDR3 is TGTGCCAGCAGCGGGGGGGGACAGGGGTTTTTCGAGCAGTACTTC. This encodes CASSGGGQGFFEQYF. Full variable domain (rest looked up from reference TRBV7-2 and TRBJ2-7): GAGVSQSPSNKVTEKGKDVELRCDPISGHTALYWYRQSLGQGLEFLIYFQGNSAPDKSGLPSDRFSAERTGGSVSTLTIQRTQQEDSAVYLCASSGGGQGFFEQYFGPGTRLTVT.

The chain joins TRBV4-1 to TRBJ1-2; D is uncertain. V gave up 9 bases and J gave up 8 bases, with 28 bases separating them. Germline CDR1 reads MGHRA; CDR2 reads YSYEKL. CDR3 length: 16 residues. CDR3 nucleotides: TGCGCCAGTGCACCCTTTGACCCCGTCCCGGCGGGGGGCTACACCTTC. Translating it yields CASAPFDPVPAGGYTF.

This clone came up once. The CDR3 nucleotides read TGTGCCAGCAGCCGAGGGAATTCACCCCTCCACTTT. Its protein is CASSRGNSPLHF. V is TRBV3-1 (or the pseudogene TRBV3-2) and J is TRBJ1-6; no definite D call. The CDR3 runs 12 residues. Trimming removed 4 bases from V and 7 bases from J, with 5 bases in between. CDR1 and CDR2 from the germline V gene are LGHDT and YNNKEL (reference sequence).

The chain links TRBV2 to TRBJ1-2, with D unclear. The CDR3 has 15 residues. Germline V gene lookup returns CDR1 SNHLY and CDR2 FYNNEI. V lost 3 bases, J lost 2 bases, and 13 bases lay in between. CDR3 bases: TGTGCCAGCAGTGAGAGTGGGCGGGCGAACTATGGCTACACCTTC. Residues: CASSESGRANYGYTF.

The count of this clone is one. Here the CDR3 reads CAGGRGYGYTF. The CDR3 DNA reads TGTGCCGGAGGGAGAGGCTATGGCTACACCTTC. The chain has TRBV19 and TRBJ1-2; D not certain. The V gene's germline CDR1 is LNHDA and CDR2 SQIVND (reference sequence). This CDR3 is 11 amino acids long. V lost 11 bases and J 4 bases, leaving 11 bases between the germline ends. Full variable domain (rest looked up from reference TRBV19 and TRBJ1-2): DGGITQSPKYLFRKEGQNVTLSCEQNLNHDAMYWYRQDPGQGLRLIYYSQIVNDFQKGDIAEGYSVSREKKESFPLTVTSAQKNPTAFYLCAGGRGYGYTFGSGTRLTVV.

This clone turned up a few times. The chain has TRBV27 and TRBJ2-3; weak D call: TRBD2 (5 bases). The V gene's germline CDR1 is MNHEY and CDR2 SMNVEV (reference sequence). There are 16 residues in the CDR3. V dropped 6 bases and J dropped 6 bases, with 22 bases sitting between them. CDR3: CASSRQDPRGGDTQYF. The CDR3 nucleotides are TGTGCCAGCAGCCGCCAGGACCCACGGGGTGGGGATACGCAGTATTTT.

The rearrangement uses TRBV10-3 and TRBJ2-7, with 11 bases lining up with TRBD2. The junction had 3 bases not matched to a gene; V was cut back by 7 bases and J by 4 bases. In germline, CDR1 is ENHRY, CDR2 SYGVKD. The CDR3 runs 13 residues. This chain's CDR3 is CAINPSGGYEQYF. CDR3 nucleotides: TGTGCCATCAACCCTAGCGGGGGGTACGAGCAGTACTTC.

The chain carries TRBV4-3 and TRBJ1-4, with a possible D match to TRBD1 (5 bases). The CDR3 has 15 residues. The V gene's germline CDR1 is LGHNA and CDR2 YSLEER. The germline V and J ends were trimmed by 0 bases and 5 bases, with 10 bases remaining between them. The CDR3 is CASSQDSGFNEKLFF. CDR3 coding DNA: TGCGCCAGCAGCCAAGATTCAGGGTTCAATGAAAAACTGTTTTTT.

The chain combines TRBV19 with TRBJ2-2; perhaps TRBD1 as D (6 bases). CDR1 is LNHDA and CDR2 is SQIVND in the germline V gene (reference sequence). This CDR3 is built from 14 residues. Between the trimmed V and J ends, which lost 5 bases and 1 base, there was a span of 8 bases. CDR3 loop: CASSVQGNTGELFF. The CDR3 DNA reads as TGTGCCAGTAGTGTACAGGGGAACACCGGGGAGCTGTTTTTT.

The chain links TRBV6-4 to TRBJ2-3, with D tentatively TRBD2 (5 bases). CDR1 MRHNA and CDR2 SNTAGT come from the germline V gene. Deletions cut 7 bases from V and 2 bases from J, with 13 bases between. There are 14 residues in the CDR3. CDR3 DNA sequence: TGTGCCAGCAAACGGGGTTGGGACACAGATACGCAGTATTTT. Translating it yields CASKRGWDTDTQYF.

CDR3 amino acids: CASSTRTGAGNEQFF. DNA for the CDR3: TGCGCCAGCAGCACCCGGACAGGGGCGGGCAATGAGCAGTTCTTC. The chain has TRBV5-1 and TRBJ2-1; 9 positions agree with TRBD1. The junction had 8 bases not matched to a gene; V was cut back by 4 bases and J by 6 bases. Looked up from germline, CDR1 is SGHRS and CDR2 is YFSETQ. The CDR3 runs 15 residues. Drawing the rest from reference TRBV5-1 and TRBJ2-1, the complete variable domain is KAGVTQTPRYLIKTRGQQVTLSCSPISGHRSVSWYQQTPGQGLQFLFEYFSETQRNKGNFPGRFSGRQFSNSRSEMNVSTLELGDSALYLCASSTRTGAGNEQFFGPGTRLTVL.

This rearrangement joins TRBV6-4 to TRBJ1-5; D is undetermined. In germline, CDR1 is MRHNA, CDR2 SNTAGT. V was shortened by 8 bases and J by 5 bases, with 10 bases between the two germline ends. CDR3 size: 12 residues. The CDR3: CASLRYYQPQHF. CDR3 bases: TGTGCCAGCCTGAGATACTATCAGCCCCAGCATTTT.

The chain joins TRBV5-1 to TRBJ1-5; tentatively, D is TRBD1 (6 bases). CDR1 and CDR2 from the germline V gene are SGHRS and YFSETQ. The V end was cut by 4 bases, the J end by 4 bases, with 12 bases between. This CDR3 region has 14 residues. CDR3 nucleotide sequence: TGCGCCAGCAGCGTGGACAGCCCAAATCAGCCCCAGCATTTT. Amino acids: CASSVDSPNQPQHF.

The chain uses TRBV6-6 and TRBJ1-5, with D perhaps matching TRBD1 (6 bases). The CDR3 totals 14 residues. The germline CDR1 and CDR2 sequences are MNHNY and SVGAGI (reference sequence). Trimming removed 10 bases at V and 4 bases at J, with 17 bases between. CDR3 sequence: CAIKGGRENQPQHF. In DNA, the CDR3 is TGTGCCATCAAGGGGGGGCGCGAGAATCAGCCCCAGCATTTT.

This chain uses TRBV29-1 with TRBJ1-1, with 7 bases aligning to TRBD1. The CDR3 covers 12 residues. Germline lookup yields CDR1 SQVTM and CDR2 ANQGSEA. With 5 bases clipped from V and 2 bases from J, the junction kept 2 bases outside the gene matches. CDR3 region: CSVWDRNTEAFF. In DNA form, the CDR3 reads TGCAGCGTTTGGGACAGAAACACTGAAGCTTTCTTT.

A few counts support this clone. The CDR3 region has the DNA TGTGCCTGGACGAGACAGGGGGTTGGCGGGGAGCTGTTTTTT. Residues: CAWTRQGVGGELFF. The J gene is TRBJ2-2, the V gene TRBV30; 9 nucleotides agree with TRBD1. Germline CDR1 and CDR2: GTSNPN and SVGIG (reference sequence). The CDR3 length is 14 residues. The junction had 7 bases not matched to a gene; V was cut back by 4 bases and J by 7 bases.

This clone was detected only once. The chain combines TRBV4-3 with TRBJ1-3; no reliable D call. The CDR3 spans 15 residues. Germline V CDR1 and CDR2: LGHNA, YSLEER. The V end was cut by 0 bases, the J end by 9 bases, with 15 bases between. DNA for the CDR3: TGCGCCAGCAGCCAAGATTTTGCACAGCATGCCACCATATATTTT. Residues: CASSQDFAQHATIYF.

V is TRBV5-1 and J is TRBJ2-1; 9 positions agree with TRBD1. This CDR3 spans 14 amino acids. Per germline, CDR1 SGHRS and CDR2 YFSETQ. With 4 bases clipped from V and 3 bases from J, the junction kept 2 bases outside the gene matches. The CDR3: CASSGTGFYNEQFF. The CDR3 DNA is TGCGCCAGCAGCGGGACAGGGTTCTACAATGAGCAGTTCTTC.

This clone was recorded once. This chain connects TRBV2 to TRBJ1-3; TRBD1 matches 7 bases. This CDR3 spans 15 amino acids. CDR1 SNHLY and CDR2 FYNNEI come from the germline V gene. The J segment lost 0 bases and the V segment lost 6 bases, leaving 5 bases of the junction unmatched. CDR3 protein: CASREQGSSGNTIYF. CDR3 sequence (DNA): TGTGCCAGCAGGGAACAGGGGAGCTCTGGAAACACCATATATTTT.

This chain joins TRBV5-1 and TRBJ1-4; tentatively, D is TRBD1 (5 bases). CDR3 length equals 15 residues. The germline V gene encodes CDR1 SGHRS and CDR2 YFSETQ. Trimming left V 4 bases short and J 0 bases short, with 10 bases between. DNA for the CDR3: TGCGCCAGCAGCCAGGGAAGAACAACTAATGAAAAACTGTTTTTT. Translating it yields CASSQGRTTNEKLFF.